Listed here are 7 T cell receptor beta chains from one sample, sequenced in a study of PD-L1 blockade in urothelial cancer. Only in-frame clones appear in the TCRdb table, and some are missing; sequencing was by immunoSEQ multiplex PCR. The sample holds around 130,000 clones, approximately 84% seen once. Described time point: pretreatment peripheral blood. This specimen was PBMCs, taken around atezolizumab (anti-PD-L1) treatment. Receptors originate from a man aged 50-59 years with urothelial cancer.

The chain recombines TRBV7-3 with TRBJ2-5; 15 bases are shared with TRBD2. The CDR3 is 17 amino acids. Per germline, CDR1 SGHTA and CDR2 FQGTGA. V trimming: 3 bases; J trimming: 2 bases; junction bases outside the gene matches: 4. The DNA of the CDR3 is TGTGCCAGCAGCTTGCTGGGACTAGCGGGAGGACAAGAGACCCAGTACTTC. Its translation is CASSLLGLAGGQETQYF.

This clone was detected only a few times. V usage is TRBV27 and J usage is TRBJ2-7, with D possibly TRBD2 on 5 matching bases. The CDR3 is made up of 20 amino acids. Trimming left V 4 bases short and J 1 base short, with 29 bases between. CDR1 and CDR2 from the germline V gene are MNHEY and SMNVEV (reference sequence). CDR3 sequence reads: CASSSKPPRSLARGSYEQYF. The CDR3 DNA sequence: TGTGCCAGCAGTTCTAAACCCCCCCGGTCGCTAGCCCGCGGATCCTACGAGCAGTACTTC.

V is TRBV28 and J is TRBJ2-7, with D perhaps TRBD1 (5 bases). Trimming removed 6 bases from V and 4 bases from J, with 16 bases in between. Germline V gives CDR1 MDHEN, CDR2 SYDVKM. CDR3 length: 14 residues. CDR3 coding DNA: TGTGCCAGCAGAAAAGGAACAGGCGGTTACGAGCAGTACTTC. Protein sequence: CASRKGTGGYEQYF. The full variable domain, in which reference TRBV28 and TRBJ2-7 provide the parts outside the CDR3, is DVKVTQSSRYLVKRTGEKVFLECVQDMDHENMFWYRQDPGLGLRLIYFSYDVKMKEKGDIPEGYSVSREKKERFSLILESASTNQTSMYLCASRKGTGGYEQYFGPGTRLTVT.

CDR3 amino acids: CASSFQQGTGEKLFF. In nucleotides, the CDR3 is TGTGCCAGCAGCTTTCAACAGGGGACGGGCGAAAAACTGTTTTTT. The chain carries TRBV5-4 and TRBJ1-4, with 7 bases identical to TRBD1. This CDR3 contains 15 residues. CDR1 and CDR2 from the germline V gene are SGHNT and YYREEE (reference sequence). After removal of 2 bases from V and 8 bases from J, the junction contained 9 bases not matched to a gene.

V usage is TRBV7-9 and J usage is TRBJ1-3, with 8 bases that match TRBD1. V was pared by 0 bases and J by 2 bases, with 3 bases of the junction left unmatched. Germline lookup yields CDR1 SEHNR and CDR2 FQNEAQ (reference sequence). This CDR3 is 16 amino acids long. CDR3: CASSLADRVTGNTIYF. The CDR3 bases are TGTGCCAGCAGCTTAGCGGACAGGGTCACTGGAAACACCATATATTTT.

This clone was seen a few times. The chain is built from TRBV4-1 and TRBJ2-2, with TRBD1 matching 7 bases. Germline CDR1 is MGHRA and CDR2 is YSYEKL. The V gene end was trimmed by 0 bases and the J gene end by 7 bases; junction bases not matched to a gene: 8. This CDR3 spans 16 amino acids. CDR3 nucleotide sequence: TGCGCCAGCAGCCAAGAAGGGGGACAGATTGGCGGGGAGCTGTTTTTT. Amino acid sequence: CASSQEGGQIGGELFF.

The CDR3 DNA sequence: TGTGCCAGCAGCTTAGTAACAGGCTACAATGAGCAGTTCTTC. It yields the protein CASSLVTGYNEQFF. V usage is TRBV7-8 and J usage is TRBJ2-1; tentative D call: TRBD1 (5 bases). Trimming took off 1 base at V and 3 bases at J, with 7 bases between the two ends. The CDR3 totals 14 residues. Germline CDR1 is SGHVS and CDR2 is FQNEAQ.